This T cell receptor beta chain derives from a study of blood T cells in healthy people across ages. Findings of the study overall: Older age coincided with a roughly linear decline in TCR beta diversity per million T cells.

CDR3 length equals 13 residues. V gave up 3 bases and J gave up 4 bases; unmatched junction bases: 5. In germline, CDR1 is DFQATT, CDR2 SNEGSKA (reference sequence). As to this clonotype: Its target is unknown.

Whenever a sample was processed, at least 7 million PBMCs were isolated. The second PCR ran roughly 6 to 12 cycles with a sample-barcoded 5' primer and J-beta primers. TCRdb analysed the 5' RACE reads with MiXCR anew, one entry per CDR3 protein. The sample has 540,000 or so distinct CDR3 sequences; 27% are singletons. This TCR was sampled from a woman between 65 and 79 years old in good health. Specimen: blood. The chain joins TRBV20-1 to TRBJ2-5, with 7 positions matching TRBD1. The chain's CDR3 is CSASIDRVETQYF. CDR3 DNA sequence: TGCAGTGCTAGCATTGACAGGGTAGAGACCCAGTACTTC.